This T cell receptor (beta chain) was captured by sequencing in a study of T-cell memory formation after mild COVID-19. Study information: TCR clusters were mostly donor specific. Broader study findings: Whether second-wave clones peaking at day 37 were SARS-CoV-2 specific went unconfirmed. Memory from before infection featured some responding clones, which suggests cross-reactive memory joined.

TCRdb called the 5' RACE reads again in MiXCR, with one record for every CDR3 protein. The data hold roughly 99,000 distinct CDR3 sequences, with about an eighth observed a single time. Comments on this clonotype: What it binds is not known.

The CDR3 consists of 13 residues. Trimming stripped 6 bases from V and 4 bases from J, with 12 bases between. The sequenced material came from PBMCs or a T cell subset sorted from them (not recorded which). The chain is built from TRBV12-3 or TRBV12-4 and TRBJ2-5; possible D gene TRBD2, 5 bases. This TCR was recovered from a man aged 18 to 29 who had mild COVID-19 (a few samples of this study predate the infection). Cell type and time point are not known. The CDR3 DNA follows: TGTGCCAGCAGCTCACGCGGGCGAGAGACCCAGTACTTC. It is translated as CASSSRGRETQYF.